This TCR beta chain was sequenced during a study of control samples from healthy donors and cancer patients. Trimming pared 7 bases from V and 0 bases from J, leaving 13 bases between. Germline assignment: CDR1 SNHLY and CDR2 FYNNEI. The CDR3 is 15 amino acids. Sequencing was performed with immunoSEQ multiplex PCR; in TCRdb, only in-frame clones are kept and a portion is missing. Of under 70,000 clones in the sample, more than 95% were seen once. The chain uses TRBV2 and TRBJ1-5; D is possibly TRBD1 (5 bases). The TCR originated in a woman aged 18-35 years in good health. The sequenced material came from blood. CDR3 region: CASTVEGSSNQPQHF. In DNA, the CDR3 is TGTGCCAGCACTGTTGAGGGGTCTAGCAATCAGCCCCAGCATTTT.